Listed below are T cell receptor beta chains from one sample, sequenced in a study of shared clonotypes between healthy human individuals. The data were produced by immunoSEQ multiplex PCR, yet TCRdb's version contains in-frame clones alone and is incomplete. The data contain about 680,000 clones, just over 90% of them singletons. Sequenced sample: naive CD8+ T cells sorted from blood. The receptors derive from a young man in good health. The CDR3 runs from the conserved cysteine through the conserved F or W. Fields, in order: D gene, clone size, J gene, V gene, CDR3 protein, CDR3 DNA. D genes are given only for firm matches. Not every row has a clone size; where given, it reads once, few, many or a size class.

D: NA; size: NA; J: TRBJ2-1; V: TRBV6-1; CDR3: CASSEEGHLLSNEQFF; DNA: TGTGCCAGCAGTGAAGAAGGGCACCTCCTCAGCAATGAGCAGTTCTTC
D: TRBD2; size: NA; J: TRBJ2-1; V: TRBV29-1; CDR3: CSGHGLAGDNEQFF; DNA: TGCAGCGGCCATGGGCTAGCGGGAGACAATGAGCAGTTCTTC
D: TRBD1; size: NA; J: TRBJ2-3; V: TRBV4-3; CDR3: CASSQDRVTDTQYF; DNA: TGCGCCAGCAGCCAGGACAGGGTGACAGATACGCAGTATTTT
D: NA; size: NA; J: TRBJ1-2; V: TRBV28; CDR3: CASSLGSSGGYMGYTF; DNA: TGTGCCAGCAGTTTAGGATCCTCTGGGGGGTATATGGGCTACACCTTC
D: TRBD1; size: NA; J: TRBJ1-2; V: TRBV27; CDR3: CASSSRDSPNYVGYTF; DNA: TGTGCCAGCAGTTCTAGGGACAGCCCGAACTATGTGGGCTACACCTTC
D: NA; size: NA; J: TRBJ2-7; V: TRBV5-5; CDR3: CASSYAISYEQYF; DNA: TGTGCCAGCAGCTACGCTATATCCTACGAGCAGTACTTC
D: NA; size: few; J: TRBJ2-4; V: TRBV6-5; CDR3: CARAPAGIQYF; DNA: TGTGCCAGGGCCCCCGCGGGCATTCAGTACTTC
D: TRBD2; size: NA; J: TRBJ2-3; V: TRBV28; CDR3: CASSETSGESTDTQYF; DNA: TGTGCCAGCAGCGAGACTAGCGGAGAAAGCACAGATACGCAGTATTTT
D: NA; size: NA; J: TRBJ1-1; V: TRBV11-2; CDR3: CASSLGSINTEAFF; DNA: TGTGCCAGCAGCTTAGGGTCAATCAACACTGAAGCTTTCTTT
D: TRBD2; size: once; J: TRBJ2-1; V: TRBV27; CDR3: CASSSGTSGSYNEQFF; DNA: TGTGCCAGCAGTTCGGGGACTAGCGGCTCCTACAATGAGCAGTTCTTC
D: NA; size: NA; J: TRBJ2-3; V: TRBV14; CDR3: CASSHYGVRTDTQYF; DNA: TGTGCCAGCAGCCACTACGGGGTCCGCACAGATACGCAGTATTTT
D: TRBD2; size: NA; J: TRBJ2-1; V: TRBV7-8; CDR3: CASSLELAGGSNEQFF; DNA: TGTGCCAGCAGCTTAGAACTAGCGGGAGGTTCCAATGAGCAGTTCTTC
D: NA; size: NA; J: TRBJ2-3; V: TRBV6-1; CDR3: CASSGLGSDTDTQYF; DNA: TGTGCCAGCAGTGGACTAGGTTCCGACACAGATACGCAGTATTTT
D: TRBD1; size: NA; J: TRBJ2-5; V: TRBV25-1; CDR3: CASSGSDRGVRGQETQYF; DNA: TGTGCCAGCAGTGGTTCGGACAGGGGAGTTCGTGGCCAAGAGACCCAGTACTTC
D: NA; size: NA; J: TRBJ2-4; V: TRBV6-5; CDR3: CASSYFQQGTQNIQYF; DNA: TGTGCCAGCAGTTACTTCCAACAGGGGACTCAAAACATTCAGTACTTC
D: NA; size: NA; J: TRBJ2-7; V: TRBV21-1; CDR3: CASSSRQGGSPHEQYF; DNA: TGTGCCAGCAGCAGTCGACAGGGCGGGAGTCCCCACGAGCAGTACTTC
D: NA; size: NA; J: TRBJ2-2; V: TRBV6-1; CDR3: CASNMLPTGQVELFF; DNA: TGTGCCAGCAACATGTTACCTACGGGTCAGGTGGAGCTGTTTTTT
D: NA; size: NA; J: TRBJ1-1; V: TRBV19; CDR3: CASSIADGNEAFF; DNA: TGTGCCAGTAGTATAGCGGACGGGAATGAAGCTTTCTTT
D: NA; size: NA; J: TRBJ2-3; V: TRBV10-2; CDR3: CASSDPNRLPTDTQYF; DNA: TGCGCCAGCAGTGACCCGAACCGACTACCCACAGATACGCAGTATTTT
D: NA; size: few; J: TRBJ2-7; V: TRBV30; CDR3: CAWSELATYEQYF; DNA: TGTGCCTGGAGCGAGTTAGCGACCTACGAGCAGTACTTC
D: TRBD2; size: NA; J: TRBJ2-5; V: TRBV27; CDR3: CASRVDSGSWKTQYF; DNA: TGTGCCAGCAGGGTAGATAGCGGGAGTTGGAAGACCCAGTACTTC
D: NA; size: NA; J: TRBJ2-1; V: TRBV15; CDR3: CATSRPGTSNEQFF; DNA: TGTGCCACCAGCAGGCCGGGAACTAGTAATGAGCAGTTCTTC
D: NA; size: NA; J: TRBJ1-4; V: TRBV4-1; CDR3: CASSPTWDEKLFF; DNA: TGCGCCAGCAGTCCTACTTGGGATGAAAAACTGTTTTTT
D: TRBD1; size: NA; J: TRBJ2-5; V: TRBV12-5; CDR3: CASGPGQGAVGTQYF; DNA: TGTGCTAGTGGTCCGGGACAGGGGGCGGTGGGGACCCAGTACTTC
D: NA; size: NA; J: TRBJ2-7; V: TRBV5-8; CDR3: CASPFPGPGYEQYF; DNA: TGTGCCAGTCCTTTCCCAGGCCCAGGCTACGAGCAGTACTTC
D: NA; size: once; J: TRBJ2-7; V: TRBV7-8; CDR3: CASTPVGDRTYEQYF; DNA: TGTGCCAGCACTCCAGTTGGGGACCGAACCTACGAGCAGTACTTC
D: TRBD1; size: once; J: TRBJ1-3; V: TRBV4-1; CDR3: CASSLDRGRGNTIYF; DNA: TGCGCCAGCAGCTTAGACAGGGGGCGTGGAAACACCATATATTTT
D: NA; size: NA; J: TRBJ2-5; V: TRBV14; CDR3: CASSQDSRETQYF; DNA: TGTGCCAGCAGCCAAGATTCACGAGAGACCCAGTACTTC
D: TRBD2; size: once; J: TRBJ2-1; V: TRBV27; CDR3: CASSLGGRKYNEQFF; DNA: TGTGCCAGCAGTTTAGGCGGGAGAAAGTACAATGAGCAGTTCTTC
D: TRBD1; size: NA; J: TRBJ1-1; V: TRBV6-1; CDR3: CASSEPGQGEENTEAFF; DNA: TGTGCCAGCAGTGAACCTGGACAGGGCGAGGAGAACACTGAAGCTTTCTTT
D: TRBD1; size: once; J: TRBJ2-2; V: TRBV7-8; CDR3: CASSPRDRVSGELFF; DNA: TGTGCCAGCAGCCCCCGGGACAGGGTTTCCGGGGAGCTGTTTTTT
D: NA; size: few; J: TRBJ2-7; V: TRBV9; CDR3: CASSVGSGGSYEQYF; DNA: TGTGCCAGCAGCGTAGGATCAGGAGGGTCCTACGAGCAGTACTTC
D: TRBD2; size: once; J: TRBJ2-7; V: TRBV2; CDR3: CASSELAGVYEQYF; DNA: TGTGCCAGCAGTGAACTAGCGGGAGTTTACGAGCAGTACTTC
D: TRBD1; size: NA; J: TRBJ1-1; V: TRBV28; CDR3: CASRAGGEAFF; DNA: TGTGCCAGCAGAGCAGGGGGGGAAGCTTTCTTT
D: NA; size: NA; J: TRBJ2-5; V: TRBV21-1; CDR3: CASSPKGTGVGETQYF; DNA: TGTGCCAGCAGCCCTAAAGGGACAGGGGTCGGGGAGACCCAGTACTTC
D: NA; size: NA; J: TRBJ2-3; V: TRBV27; CDR3: CASSSPGTFGGTDTQYF; DNA: TGTGCCAGCAGTTCACCAGGGACCTTTGGGGGGACAGATACGCAGTATTTT
D: TRBD2; size: NA; J: TRBJ2-3; V: TRBV5-1; CDR3: CASSPDPVGLAGEYF; DNA: TGCGCCAGCAGCCCTGATCCCGTCGGGCTAGCGGGAGAGTATTTT
D: NA; size: NA; J: TRBJ1-1; V: TRBV7-3; CDR3: CASSSGKVGMNTEAFF; DNA: TGTGCCAGCAGCTCCGGGAAGGTGGGAATGAACACTGAAGCTTTCTTT
D: NA; size: NA; J: TRBJ1-2; V: TRBV9; CDR3: CASRSGVDGYTF; DNA: TGTGCCAGCCGGTCCGGAGTGGATGGCTACACCTTC
D: NA; size: NA; J: TRBJ2-1; V: TRBV5-5; CDR3: CASSPDRYNEQFF; DNA: TGTGCCAGCAGCCCGGACAGATACAATGAGCAGTTCTTC